This T cell receptor beta chain was found in a study of T cells in Graves' hyperthyroidism and ophthalmopathy. Study results and caveats: Ophthalmopathy was predicted by the model a median of 6.5 months ahead of onset. Most expanded thyroid clonotypes above 0.001 also appeared in blood.

Using RNA transcripts as the source, TCR beta CDR3 regions were amplified. With the HTBI primer set, the TCR CDR3 went through a first round of RT-PCR. TCRdb reprocessed the multiplex PCR reads via MiXCR and lists one record per CDR3 protein. The data hold 490,000 or so distinct CDR3 sequences, with approximately 16% observed a single time. This clonotype was recorded many times. As yet, its antigen is unknown. Germline V gene data show CDR1 as MNHNS and CDR2 as SASEGT. Between the trimmed V and J ends, which lost 6 bases and 4 bases, there was a span of 18 bases. The CDR3 consists of 15 residues. A NOSPECS grade of at least 4, a Clinical Activity Score of at least 3 and duration under 3 months were recorded in ophthalmopathy patients. Any patient presenting with uncontrolled infection, other autoimmune disease, pregnancy or lactation was left out.

The receptor was derived from a woman aged 25 to 39 with Graves' ophthalmopathy. Sequencing was performed on blood. The chain combines TRBV6-1 with TRBJ2-5; tentatively, D is TRBD1 (6 bases). In DNA form, the CDR3 reads TGTGCCAGCAGCCCCTTACCGACAGGACGAGAGACCCAGTACTTC. Translating gives CASSPLPTGRETQYF.